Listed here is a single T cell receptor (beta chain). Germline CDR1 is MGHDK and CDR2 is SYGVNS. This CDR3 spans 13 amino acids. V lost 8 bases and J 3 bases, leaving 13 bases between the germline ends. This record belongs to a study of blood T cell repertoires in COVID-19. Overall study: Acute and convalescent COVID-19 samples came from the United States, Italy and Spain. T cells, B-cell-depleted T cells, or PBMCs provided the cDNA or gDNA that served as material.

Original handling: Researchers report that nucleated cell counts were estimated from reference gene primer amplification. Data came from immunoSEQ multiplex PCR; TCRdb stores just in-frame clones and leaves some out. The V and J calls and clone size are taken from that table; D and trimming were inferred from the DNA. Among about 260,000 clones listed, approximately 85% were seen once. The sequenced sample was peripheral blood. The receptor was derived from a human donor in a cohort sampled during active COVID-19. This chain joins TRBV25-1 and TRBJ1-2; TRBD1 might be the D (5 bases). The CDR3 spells CASRRGGDYGYTF. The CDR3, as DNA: TGTGCCAGCCGTAGGGGAGGGGACTATGGCTACACCTTC.